These 24 T cell receptor beta chains share one sample of origin, sequenced in a study of T cells in tuberculosis. Assay used: immunoSEQ multiplex PCR; TCRdb lists only in-frame clones, some missing. The sample yields about 30,000 clones, about 95% seen once. Sequences were obtained from PBMCs. The receptor set was obtained from a donor aged 10-29 years with latent tuberculosis or without tuberculosis infection.

The chain links TRBV9 to TRBJ1-1; TRBD1 might be the D (6 bases). The CDR3 contains 15 residues. Trimming shortened V by 6 bases and J by 4 bases, and 19 bases separated the two germline ends. The V gene's germline CDR1 is SGDLS and CDR2 YYNGEE. CDR3 in DNA: TGTGCCAGCACCCCTCACCAGGGGAGGGGCACTGAAGCTTTCTTT. This gives the protein CASTPHQGRGTEAFF.

The rearrangement uses TRBV29-1 and TRBJ2-7; TRBD1 matches at 7 bases. Losses at the gene ends were 3 bases for V and 4 bases for J; bases not matched to a gene: 6. Germline CDR1 is SQVTM and CDR2 is ANQGSEA. The CDR3 is 13 residues long. The CDR3 loop is CSVEKPGQYEQYF. In DNA, the CDR3 is TGCAGCGTTGAGAAGCCGGGACAGTACGAGCAGTACTTC.

J is TRBJ1-3 and V is TRBV7-9; 7 bases agree with TRBD1. The CDR3 sequence is 15 residues long. The ends lost 5 bases at V and 1 base at J; junction bases unmatched: 5. The V gene's germline CDR1 is SEHNR and CDR2 FQNEAQ (reference sequence). CDR3 sequence (DNA): TGTGCCAGCAGCCCTGAGACAGGGTCTGGAAACACCATATATTTT. Its protein product is CASSPETGSGNTIYF.

The V gene is TRBV5-8, the J gene TRBJ2-1; TRBD2 is a possible D gene (8 bases). The CDR3 has 15 residues. CDR1 SGHTS and CDR2 YDEGEE come from the germline V gene. The V and J ends lost 6 bases and 7 bases respectively, with 20 bases between them. The CDR3 loop is CASNPGGTAGNEQFF. The CDR3 DNA reads TGTGCCAGCAACCCGGGGGGGACAGCGGGGAATGAGCAGTTCTTC.

The V and J genes are TRBV7-8 and TRBJ2-5; TRBD2 agrees at 9 bases. CDR1 is SGHVS, CDR2 FQNEAQ, per germline. The CDR3 sequence is 14 residues long. The V gene end was trimmed by 9 bases and the J gene end by 5 bases; junction bases not matched to a gene: 10. The CDR3 loop is CASLRAGGRETQYF. The CDR3 region has the DNA TGTGCCAGTCTGAGAGCGGGAGGTCGGGAGACCCAGTACTTC.

The genes are TRBV7-8 and TRBJ2-1; tentatively, D is TRBD2 (5 bases). V dropped 4 bases and J dropped 3 bases, with 10 bases sitting between them. CDR1 is SGHVS and CDR2 is FQNEAQ in the germline V gene. This CDR3 contains 14 residues. CDR3 nucleotide sequence: TGTGCCAGCAGCTACCGGGAACACTACAATGAGCAGTTCTTC. Amino acids: CASSYREHYNEQFF.

The chain employs TRBV7-9 and TRBJ2-1; perhaps TRBD2 as D (6 bases). Trimming pared 1 base from V and 1 base from J, leaving 11 bases between. The germline CDR1 and CDR2 sequences are SEHNR and FQNEAQ (reference sequence). This CDR3 has 16 amino acids. The CDR3 region is CASSLGAGLSYNEQFF. DNA for the CDR3: TGTGCCAGCAGCTTAGGGGCGGGGCTTTCCTACAATGAGCAGTTCTTC. The whole variable domain, remainder taken from reference TRBV7-9 and TRBJ2-1, is DTGVSQNPRHKITKRGQNVTFRCDPISEHNRLYWYRQTLGQGPEFLTYFQNEAQLEKSRLLSDRFSAERPKGSFSTLEIQRTEQGDSAMYLCASSLGAGLSYNEQFFGPGTRLTVL.

The chain employs TRBV11-3 and TRBJ1-1, with D uncertain. Looked up from germline, CDR1 is SGHNT and CDR2 is YENEEA. The V end lost 5 bases, the J end lost 1 base, and 14 bases lay between the germline ends. The CDR3 length is 15 residues. The CDR3 DNA follows: TGTGCCAGCAGCCGACTCGGAGGGCCGAACACTGAAGCTTTCTTT. This codes for CASSRLGGPNTEAFF.

This rearrangement joins TRBV9 to TRBJ2-3; TRBD2 agrees at 7 bases. CDR3 size: 14 residues. The V and J ends lost 3 bases and 4 bases, in that order; junction bases with no gene match: 5. The germline gives CDR1 SGDLS, CDR2 YYNGEE. The CDR3 sequence is CASSAPSGSDTQYF. The CDR3 DNA reads as TGTGCCAGCAGCGCCCCTAGCGGTTCAGATACGCAGTATTTT.

This chain links TRBV29-1 with TRBJ2-1; possibly TRBD1 for D (6 bases). Germline V gene sequence: CDR1 SQVTM, CDR2 ANQGSEA. The CDR3 loop spans 12 amino acids. Trimming cost V 6 bases and J 7 bases, with 13 bases left between them. CDR3 bases: TGCAGCGTCGCGGAACAGGGTAATGAGCAGTTCTTC. Amino acids: CSVAEQGNEQFF.

V is TRBV13 and J is TRBJ2-1; 7 positions agree with TRBD1. The germline V gene encodes CDR1 PRHDT and CDR2 FYEKMQ (reference sequence). Trimming cost V 5 bases and J 0 bases; bases outside gene matches: 16. The CDR3 covers 19 residues. CDR3: CASSGGQALPSSSYNEQFF. The CDR3 DNA is TGTGCCAGCAGCGGAGGACAGGCCCTGCCTTCGAGCTCCTACAATGAGCAGTTCTTC.

This chain joins TRBV6-5 and TRBJ1-1; D perhaps matches TRBD1 (6 bases). Between the trimmed V and J ends, which lost 6 bases and 0 bases, there was a span of 14 bases. The CDR3 sequence is 15 residues long. From germline, CDR1 is MNHEY and CDR2 SVGAGI. CDR3 region: CASRGPGQMNTEAFF. The DNA for the CDR3 is TGTGCCAGCAGGGGCCCGGGACAAATGAACACTGAAGCTTTCTTT.

This chain links TRBV5-1 with TRBJ2-7; TRBD2 might be the D (6 bases). Per the germline V gene, CDR1 is SGHRS and CDR2 is YFSETQ. CDR3 length equals 13 residues. V lost 2 bases and J 4 bases, leaving 10 bases between the germline ends. CDR3 in amino acids: CASSFGTLYEQYF. For the CDR3, the DNA is TGCGCCAGCAGCTTTGGGACTCTTTACGAGCAGTACTTC.

This sequence joins TRBV28 and TRBJ1-2, with 8 bases that match TRBD1. Looked up from germline, CDR1 is MDHEN and CDR2 is SYDVKM. The CDR3 consists of 16 residues. V gave up 2 bases and J gave up 5 bases; unmatched junction bases: 10. CDR3 sequence reads: CASSLVSGGARYGYTF. The CDR3 region has the DNA TGTGCCAGCAGTTTAGTTTCAGGGGGCGCCCGGTATGGCTACACCTTC.

This clone has just one count. The V gene is TRBV12-5, the J gene TRBJ1-1; possible D gene TRBD1, 5 bases. This CDR3 comprises 13 residues. V dropped 0 bases and J dropped 4 bases, with 6 bases sitting between them. The germline V gene has CDR1 LGHNT and CDR2 FRNRAP. The CDR3 loop reads CASGLVGGTEAFF. The DNA for the CDR3 is TGTGCTAGTGGTTTGGTGGGGGGCACTGAAGCTTTCTTT.

J is TRBJ1-1 and V is TRBV11-2, with D possibly being TRBD1 (5 bases). The CDR3 length is 14 residues. The germline CDR1 and CDR2 sequences are SGHAT and FQNNGV. Trimming removed 0 bases from V and 2 bases from J, with 7 bases in between. The CDR3 loop is CASSLDTGNTEAFF. For the CDR3, the DNA is TGTGCCAGCAGCTTAGACACAGGAAACACTGAAGCTTTCTTT.

J is TRBJ1-2 and V is TRBV13; possible D gene TRBD1, 6 bases. Germline assignment: CDR1 PRHDT and CDR2 FYEKMQ (reference sequence). Deletions cut 2 bases from V and 6 bases from J, with 13 bases between. This CDR3 is built from 14 residues. The CDR3 DNA sequence: TGTGCCAGCAGCTTAACCGCAGGGGACGATGGCTACACCTTC. It yields the protein CASSLTAGDDGYTF.

V gene TRBV5-1 combines with J gene TRBJ2-1; 8 nucleotides align to TRBD1. The germline V gene has CDR1 SGHRS and CDR2 YFSETQ. V gave up 0 bases and J gave up 7 bases; unmatched junction bases: 6. The CDR3 totals 15 residues. This CDR3 reads CASSLGQGANNEQFF. The CDR3 DNA is TGCGCCAGCAGCTTGGGGCAGGGGGCAAATAATGAGCAGTTCTTC.

The rearrangement uses TRBV5-1 and TRBJ1-2; D perhaps matches TRBD1 (5 bases). Germline CDR1 and CDR2: SGHRS and YFSETQ. The CDR3 totals 15 residues. The V and J ends lost 0 bases and 6 bases respectively, with 15 bases between them. As DNA, the CDR3 is TGCGCCAGCAGCTTGGCCGCCGGGGGAACTCATGGCTACACCTTC. Its protein is CASSLAAGGTHGYTF.

The chain links TRBV19 to TRBJ1-5; D gene ambiguous. Between the trimmed V and J ends, which lost 1 base and 0 bases, there was a span of 7 bases. Germline V CDR1 and CDR2: LNHDA, SQIVND (reference sequence). This CDR3 is built from 15 residues. As DNA, the CDR3 is TGTGCCAGTAGTATAGCTAGATATAGCAATCAGCCCCAGCATTTT. Protein sequence: CASSIARYSNQPQHF.

The chain is built from TRBV11-2 and TRBJ1-3, with 7 nucleotides matching TRBD1. Trimming removed 3 bases from V and 2 bases from J; junction bases left unmatched: 10. This CDR3 is 17 amino acids long. Germline V gene sequence: CDR1 SGHAT, CDR2 FQNNGV. The DNA of the CDR3 is TGTGCCAGCAGCTTCCGGAGGGGCAGGGGGACTGGAAACACCATATATTTT. Translated: CASSFRRGRGTGNTIYF.

The rearrangement joins TRBV29-1 to TRBJ2-7; the D gene is possibly TRBD1 (5 bases). Deletions cut 7 bases from V and 4 bases from J, with 17 bases between. Germline lookup yields CDR1 SQVTM and CDR2 ANQGSEA. The CDR3 runs 13 residues. CDR3: CSANKGSRYEQYF. The CDR3 bases are TGCAGCGCCAACAAGGGGTCTCGATACGAGCAGTACTTC.

This rearrangement joins TRBV4-1 to TRBJ2-1; 12 bases fit TRBD2. J lost 9 bases, V lost 5 bases, and 8 bases had no gene match. CDR1 and CDR2 from the germline V gene are MGHRA and YSYEKL. This CDR3 has 15 residues. CDR3 region: CASSDLAGGHGEQFF. The CDR3, as DNA: TGCGCCAGCAGCGACCTAGCGGGGGGGCACGGTGAGCAGTTCTTC.

The chain couples TRBV18 to TRBJ1-5; D is ambiguous. Germline V gene data show CDR1 as KGHSH and CDR2 as LQKENI. The CDR3 is 12 amino acids. V was cut by 6 bases and J by 0 bases, with 3 bases left in between. The DNA for the CDR3 is TGTGCCAGCTCCAATAGCAATCAGCCCCAGCATTTT. As protein: CASSNSNQPQHF.